What follows is one T cell receptor beta chain and its context. The antigen is unknown. Sequenced by immunoSEQ multiplex PCR; TCRdb stores in-frame clones only, minus some. The sample consists of about 40,000 clones, 80% to 85% of them appearing once. The CDR3 runs 17 residues. This sample is drawn from a study of T cell responses to AZD1222 COVID-19 vaccine. General observations from the study: Repertoires in all cases were sampled only once the peak T cell response had passed. Spike-specific TCR breadth and depth rose after two AZD1222 doses.

The V gene is TRBV1, the J gene TRBJ2-7; TRBD2 is the table's D call and was not checked against the DNA. TRBV1 is termed a pseudogene. Here the sequenced sample was peripheral blood, taken 28 days after the second AZD1222 dose. The clonotype originates from an adult who received the AZD1222 COVID-19 vaccine. CDR3 sequence (DNA): TGCACCAGCAGCCAAGATTCGGCGGAGTATCATACCTACGAGCAGTACTTC. Its protein is CTSSQDSAEYHTYEQYF.